These 26 T cell receptor beta chains share one sample of origin, sequenced in a study of blood T cell repertoires in COVID-19. Profiling relied on immunoSEQ multiplex PCR, and the TCRdb table lists in-frame clones only, not all of them. Among fewer than 350,000 clones listed, around 88% were seen once. The sample comprised peripheral blood. The receptors shown here come from a woman in her twenties or thirties with COVID-19, enrolled during active disease.

The rearrangement uses TRBV6-4 and TRBJ1-1, with TRBD1 as a possible D gene (5 bases). CDR1 is MRHNA and CDR2 is SNTAGT in the germline V gene. The CDR3 is made up of 12 amino acids. Trimming took 7 bases from V and 2 from J, leaving 8 bases between them. CDR3 amino acids: CASTGGNTEAFF. CDR3 DNA: TGTGCCAGCACGGGGGGAAACACTGAAGCTTTCTTT.

The chain carries TRBV7-2 and TRBJ2-7; a weak D match, TRBD2 (7 bases). Trimming removed 2 bases at V and 10 bases at J, with 18 bases between. Looked up from germline, CDR1 is SGHTA and CDR2 is FQGNSA. This CDR3 region has 14 residues. CDR3 in amino acids: CASSLPEGGRAQYF. The CDR3 DNA follows: TGTGCCAGCAGCTTACCCGAGGGGGGGAGAGCTCAGTACTTC. Supplemented by reference TRBV7-2 and TRBJ2-7, the full variable domain reads GAGVSQSPSNKVTEKGKDVELRCDPISGHTALYWYRQSLGQGLEFLIYFQGNSAPDKSGLPSDRFSAERTGGSVSTLTIQRTQQEDSAVYLCASSLPEGGRAQYFGPGTRLTVT.

This clone showed up just a few times. This sequence joins TRBV7-9 and TRBJ2-2, with 9 positions matching TRBD1. The CDR3 extends over 16 amino acids. Germline V CDR1 and CDR2: SEHNR, FQNEAQ (reference sequence). V dropped 6 bases and J dropped 1; count of bases not matched to a gene: 6. The CDR3 sequence: CASSVPGQGNTGELFF. The CDR3 bases are TGTGCCAGCAGTGTACCGGGACAGGGGAACACCGGGGAGCTGTTTTTT.

This chain uses TRBV11-2 with TRBJ1-2; 9 nucleotides match TRBD1. J lost 4 bases, V lost 4 bases, and 4 bases had no gene match. The CDR3 covers 14 residues. Looked up from germline, CDR1 is SGHAT and CDR2 is FQNNGV. The CDR3: CASSSTGGGYGYTF. CDR3 sequence (DNA): TGTGCCAGCAGCTCGACAGGGGGTGGCTATGGCTACACCTTC.

As for this clone: This sample also contains other DNA sequences that code for the same CDR3. This chain uses TRBV6-1 with TRBJ1-1; a possible D gene is TRBD1 (6 bases). The germline V gene has CDR1 MNHNS and CDR2 SASEGT. This CDR3 is built from 14 residues. V lost 2 bases and J lost 1, with 8 bases in between. The CDR3 region is CASSELQGNTEAFF. As DNA, the CDR3 is TGTGCCAGCAGTGAACTACAGGGGAACACTGAAGCTTTCTTT.

The gene calls are TRBV7-9 and TRBJ1-5, with D hard to call. Looked up from germline, CDR1 is SEHNR and CDR2 is FQNEAQ (reference sequence). V was clipped by 1 base and J by 2 bases, with 9 bases between them. The CDR3 extends over 15 amino acids. CDR3 DNA sequence: TGTGCCAGCAGCTTAGACGGTTCGGGCAATCAGCCCCAGCATTTT. Amino acid sequence: CASSLDGSGNQPQHF.

CDR3: CATSGGSSSYNSPLHF. Here the CDR3 DNA reads TGTGCCACCTCGGGTGGGTCCAGCTCCTATAATTCACCCCTCCACTTT. The chain is built from TRBV28 and TRBJ1-6; D unclear. The V gene's germline CDR1 is MDHEN and CDR2 SYDVKM. This CDR3 has 16 residues. V lost 10 bases and J lost 0, with 16 bases in between.

The gene calls are TRBV7-6 and TRBJ2-1; 8 bases map to TRBD2. Per germline, CDR1 SGHVS and CDR2 FNYEAQ. This CDR3 spans 13 amino acids. V trimming: 5 bases; J trimming: 8 bases; junction bases outside the gene matches: 5. The CDR3 reads CASSRGLADEQFF. The CDR3 bases are TGTGCCAGCAGCCGTGGACTAGCCGATGAGCAGTTCTTC.

The rearrangement uses TRBV27 and TRBJ1-1; no definite D call. The CDR3 contains 15 residues. From germline, CDR1 is MNHEY and CDR2 SMNVEV (reference sequence). V was pared by 3 bases and J by 1 base, with 12 bases between. The CDR3 nucleotides read TGTGCCAGCAGTTTTTCGGGATTCAAGAACACTGAAGCTTTCTTT. Translating it yields CASSFSGFKNTEAFF.

This clone was recorded only once. J is TRBJ2-3 and V is TRBV9, with 9 positions matching TRBD2. The CDR3 has 18 amino acids. Germline CDR1 reads SGDLS; CDR2 reads YYNGEE. V lost 2 bases and J lost 2; bases outside the gene matches: 12. DNA for the CDR3: TGTGCCAGCAGCGTTGGGCGGGGGGGTACGCCCCCCACAGATACGCAGTATTTT. Its translation: CASSVGRGGTPPTDTQYF.

This chain links TRBV7-2 with TRBJ2-5, with 11 bases aligning to TRBD2. The CDR3 extends over 18 amino acids. V shed 1 base and J 5 bases; nucleotides not matched to a gene: 12. The germline gives CDR1 SGHTA, CDR2 FQGNSA. CDR3 loop: CASSLGRVAGGPGETQYF. The CDR3 coding sequence is TGTGCCAGCAGCTTAGGAAGGGTAGCGGGGGGGCCGGGGGAGACCCAGTACTTC.

In the case of this clone: In the same sample, other DNA sequences code for this CDR3. This chain joins TRBV2 and TRBJ1-1, with TRBD1 identical over 9 bases. The germline CDR1 and CDR2 sequences are SNHLY and FYNNEI. V gave up 5 bases and J gave up 0 bases; unmatched junction bases: 1. This CDR3 has 14 amino acids. This chain's CDR3 is CASSYRGLNTEAFF. In DNA, the CDR3 is TGTGCCAGCAGTTACAGGGGGCTGAACACTGAAGCTTTCTTT.

This chain joins TRBV9 and TRBJ1-1, with no clear D. Germline V CDR1 and CDR2: SGDLS, YYNGEE. The ends were cut back, 3 bases at V and 1 base at J, with 7 bases in the middle. The CDR3 totals 13 residues. DNA of the CDR3: TGTGCCAGCAGCGACGGTACGAACACTGAAGCTTTCTTT. As protein: CASSDGTNTEAFF.

Details on this clone: This specimen includes other DNA sequences encoding the same CDR3. The V gene is TRBV7-9, the J gene TRBJ1-3; D not resolved. The CDR3 loop spans 13 amino acids. Per the germline V gene, CDR1 is SEHNR and CDR2 is FQNEAQ (reference sequence). V lost 2 bases and J 4 bases, leaving 6 bases between the germline ends. CDR3 amino acids: CASSLSSGNTIYF. CDR3 nucleotide sequence: TGTGCCAGCAGCTTATCTTCCGGAAACACCATATATTTT.

This clone has just a few counts. V is TRBV10-3 and J is TRBJ1-4; 8 bases fit TRBD1. The J segment lost 7 bases and the V segment lost 6 bases, leaving 7 bases of the junction unmatched. This CDR3 region has 14 residues. Germline V gene data show CDR1 as ENHRY and CDR2 as SYGVKD. The CDR3 spells CAISAGTGGEKLFF. The CDR3, as DNA: TGTGCCATCAGCGCCGGGACAGGCGGTGAAAAACTGTTTTTT.

The chain has TRBV5-8 and TRBJ1-2; D gene ambiguous. The CDR3 runs to 13 residues. In germline, CDR1 is SGHTS, CDR2 YDEGEE. V was trimmed by 1 base and J by 8 bases, leaving 12 bases between them. The CDR3 reads CASSLLRVGGYTF. CDR3 nucleotide sequence: TGTGCCAGCAGCTTGTTACGGGTAGGAGGCTACACCTTC.

J is TRBJ1-3 and V is TRBV3-1 (or the pseudogene TRBV3-2); D perhaps matches TRBD1 (6 bases). The CDR3 totals 16 residues. The V gene's germline CDR1 is LGHDT and CDR2 YNNKEL (reference sequence). V dropped 1 base and J dropped 0 bases, with 10 bases sitting between them. The CDR3 bases are TGTGCCAGCAGCCAAGGACAGGTCGTCTCTGGAAACACCATATATTTT. It specifies CASSQGQVVSGNTIYF.

The chain is built from TRBV19 and TRBJ2-2; TRBD1 matches at 7 bases. Germline CDR1 is LNHDA and CDR2 is SQIVND (reference sequence). The V and J ends lost 3 bases and 6 bases, in that order; junction bases with no gene match: 10. This CDR3 region has 16 residues. This chain's CDR3 is CASSIWGEGAAGELFF. The CDR3, as DNA: TGTGCCAGTAGTATTTGGGGTGAGGGGGCGGCCGGGGAGCTGTTTTTT.

This clone was recorded only once. The V and J genes are TRBV5-4 and TRBJ1-1, with TRBD1 matching over 10 bases. V gave up 5 bases and J gave up 1 base; unmatched junction bases: 8. This CDR3 comprises 16 residues. CDR1 and CDR2 from the germline V gene are SGHNT and YYREEE (reference sequence). In nucleotides, the CDR3 is TGTGCCAGCAGGTCGGAAAGGGACAGGGGGAACACTGAAGCTTTCTTT. Protein: CASRSERDRGNTEAFF.

The genes are TRBV5-4 and TRBJ1-2, with a weak D call TRBD1 (6 bases). V gave up 3 bases and J gave up 1 base, with 10 bases separating them. The germline V gene encodes CDR1 SGHNT and CDR2 YYREEE (reference sequence). The CDR3 length is 14 residues. The CDR3 DNA reads as TGTGCCAGCAGCTGGACAGCTTTTAACTATGGCTACACCTTC. Translation gives CASSWTAFNYGYTF.

The CDR3 spells CASSAAESSYNEQFF. The CDR3 coding sequence is TGTGCCAGCAGTGCCGCGGAGAGCTCCTACAATGAGCAGTTCTTC. This rearrangement joins TRBV2 to TRBJ2-1; D remains unclear. CDR3 length: 15 amino acids. V was clipped by 4 bases and J by 0 bases, with 10 bases between them. The germline CDR1 and CDR2 sequences are SNHLY and FYNNEI. The complete variable domain, with remaining parts taken from reference TRBV2 and TRBJ2-1, reads EPEVTQTPSHQVTQMGQEVILRCVPISNHLYFYWYRQILGQKVEFLVSFYNNEISEKSEIFDDQFSVERPDGSNFTLKIRSTKLEDSAMYFCASSAAESSYNEQFFGPGTRLTVL.

The chain uses TRBV10-2 and TRBJ2-5; 13 bases are a match to TRBD2. CDR1 is WSHSY, CDR2 SAAADI, per germline. The CDR3 is 17 residues long. With 2 bases clipped from V and 5 bases from J, the junction kept 8 bases outside the gene matches. CDR3 loop: CASSETLAGGLRETQYF. The DNA for the CDR3 is TGCGCCAGCAGTGAGACACTAGCGGGGGGGCTTAGGGAGACCCAGTACTTC.

This clone occurred a few times. This chain connects TRBV18 to TRBJ1-1, with TRBD1 as a possible D gene (5 bases). V lost 1 base to trimming and J lost 7 bases, with 13 bases between them. The length of the CDR3 is 14 residues. Germline values: CDR1 KGHSH, CDR2 LQKENI. CDR3 sequence reads: CASSPQGREGEAFF. Here the CDR3 DNA reads TGTGCCAGCTCACCACAGGGCAGGGAAGGTGAAGCTTTCTTT.

The V and J genes are TRBV19 and TRBJ2-2; D ambiguous. Looked up from germline, CDR1 is LNHDA and CDR2 is SQIVND (reference sequence). This CDR3 is built from 12 residues. V was pared by 9 bases and J by 6 bases, with 11 bases between. CDR3 nucleotides: TGTGCCAGCCTCCGGGTGCCCGGGGAGCTGTTTTTT. Translated: CASLRVPGELFF.

The CDR3 nucleotides read TGTGCCAGCAGCCCATCCCAACAGGCTGGGATTGAGGCTTTCTTT. Protein product: CASSPSQQAGIEAFF. The chain recombines TRBV9 with TRBJ1-1; a weak D match, TRBD1 (5 bases). The germline V gene has CDR1 SGDLS and CDR2 YYNGEE. Trimming pared 4 bases from V and 11 bases from J, leaving 24 bases between. The CDR3 covers 15 residues.

The chain couples TRBV15 to TRBJ2-3, with TRBD2 matching 10 bases. Germline V gene data show CDR1 as LNHNV and CDR2 as YYDKDF (reference sequence). There are 13 residues in the CDR3. V was pared by 3 bases and J by 13 bases, with 7 bases of the junction left unmatched. CDR3 residues: CATSSLAGDPKYF. Written as DNA, the CDR3 is TGTGCCACCAGCAGCCTAGCGGGGGACCCTAAGTATTTT. Full variable domain (missing parts from reference TRBV15 and TRBJ2-3): DAMVIQNPRYQVTQFGKPVTLSCSQTLNHNVMYWYQQKSSQAPKLLFHYYDKDFNNEADTPDNFQSRRPNTSFCFLDIRSPGLGDTAMYLCATSSLAGDPKYFGPGTRLTVL.